Shown below are 22 T cell receptor beta chains from a single sample sequenced in a study of radiotherapy plus CTLA-4 blockade in lung cancer. Repertoires were generated with immunoSEQ multiplex PCR, while TCRdb's copy carries only in-frame clones and drops some. This sample has 30,000 to 40,000 clones, with around 70% found just once. Specimen: peripheral blood, collected from a patient treated with radiotherapy plus ipilimumab. These receptors were obtained from a human donor with non-small cell lung cancer that progressed on radiotherapy plus ipilimumab.

There are a few counts of this clone. The V call is TRBV28, the J call TRBJ1-3; D unresolved. The CDR3 totals 16 residues. CDR1 is MDHEN and CDR2 is SYDVKM in the germline V gene. V was pared by 6 bases and J by 0 bases, with 15 bases between. CDR3 amino acids: CASSLPLVGSGNTIYF. DNA of the CDR3: TGTGCCAGCAGCCTCCCCTTAGTCGGCTCTGGAAACACCATATATTTT.

V usage is TRBV19 and J usage is TRBJ2-7, with a tentative D call TRBD1 (7 bases). The CDR3 length is 14 residues. The germline V gene has CDR1 LNHDA and CDR2 SQIVND (reference sequence). V lost 5 bases and J lost 2, with 13 bases in between. This CDR3 reads CASSRGTETYEQYF. The CDR3 DNA follows: TGTGCCAGTAGTCGGGGGACAGAAACCTACGAGCAGTACTTC.

Remarks on this clone: The sample carries other DNA sequences with the same CDR3. The chain combines TRBV28 with TRBJ1-2, with D possibly TRBD1 on 5 matching bases. The V gene lost 0 bases and the J gene lost 2 bases, with 19 bases spanning the gap. The length of the CDR3 is 18 residues. Germline CDR1 reads MDHEN; CDR2 reads SYDVKM. This CDR3 is CASSLWQWDVKENYGYTF. As DNA, the CDR3 is TGTGCCAGCAGTTTATGGCAGTGGGACGTAAAGGAGAACTATGGCTACACCTTC.

The chain employs TRBV7-2 and TRBJ2-5, with a weak D call TRBD2 (7 bases). V lost 5 bases, J lost 5 bases, and 18 bases lay in between. CDR1 is SGHTA and CDR2 is FQGNSA in the germline V gene. The length of the CDR3 is 15 residues. CDR3 residues: CASSPVGGRTETQYF. CDR3 DNA sequence: TGTGCCAGCAGCCCAGTCGGGGGGCGCACCGAGACCCAGTACTTC. The entire variable domain, with the rest obtained from reference TRBV7-2 and TRBJ2-5, is as follows: GAGVSQSPSNKVTEKGKDVELRCDPISGHTALYWYRQSLGQGLEFLIYFQGNSAPDKSGLPSDRFSAERTGGSVSTLTIQRTQQEDSAVYLCASSPVGGRTETQYFGPGTRLLVL.

V and J are TRBV4-1 and TRBJ1-2; tentative D call: TRBD1 (5 bases). Germline values: CDR1 MGHRA, CDR2 YSYEKL. The CDR3 has 15 residues. V was trimmed by 4 bases and J by 0 bases, leaving 12 bases between them. The CDR3 coding sequence is TGCGCCAGCAGCCCTGGGACGGCAGCTAACTATGGCTACACCTTC. Translating it yields CASSPGTAANYGYTF.

The J gene is TRBJ1-1, the V gene TRBV4-1; D not resolved. This CDR3 comprises 13 residues. CDR1 is MGHRA and CDR2 is YSYEKL in the germline V gene. Between the trimmed V and J ends, which lost 2 bases and 5 bases, there was a span of 9 bases. The CDR3 nucleotides read TGCGCCAGCAGCCAAATAGGGTTTACTGAAGCTTTCTTT. This translates into CASSQIGFTEAFF.

V is TRBV10-1 and J is TRBJ2-3; 8 bases match TRBD2. CDR1 is WNHNN and CDR2 is SYGVQD in the germline V gene (reference sequence). V gave up 4 bases and J gave up 4 bases; unmatched junction bases: 10. The CDR3 totals 16 residues. CDR3 in amino acids: CASSAAASGRSDTQYF. The CDR3 nucleotides are TGCGCCAGCAGTGCTGCGGCGAGCGGGAGATCAGATACGCAGTATTTT.

The rearrangement joins TRBV5-5 to TRBJ1-5, with TRBD1 identical over 7 bases. The junction had 3 bases not matched to a gene; V was cut back by 0 bases and J by 9 bases. CDR1 and CDR2 from the germline V gene are SGHKS and YYEKEE (reference sequence). This CDR3 region has 13 residues. CDR3 DNA sequence: TGTGCCAGCAGCTTGGCAGGGGGGGCGCCCCAGCATTTT. Translated, it gives CASSLAGGAPQHF.

The chain recombines TRBV27 with TRBJ2-3; D is perhaps TRBD1 or TRBD2 (6 bases each). The length of the CDR3 is 13 residues. Trimming pared 10 bases from V and 2 bases from J, leaving 13 bases between. The germline V gene has CDR1 MNHEY and CDR2 SMNVEV (reference sequence). The CDR3 region is CATGALPTDTQYF. CDR3 nucleotide sequence: TGTGCCACGGGGGCGCTTCCCACAGATACGCAGTATTTT.

About this clone itself: Other DNA sequences in the sample encode the same CDR3. This chain uses TRBV5-1 with TRBJ2-3; D is possibly TRBD2 (6 bases). Per germline, CDR1 SGHRS and CDR2 YFSETQ. This CDR3 spans 13 amino acids. Trimming stripped 4 bases from V and 4 bases from J, with 10 bases between. The chain's CDR3 is CASSLPGADTQYF. CDR3 coding DNA: TGCGCCAGCAGCCTGCCGGGGGCAGATACGCAGTATTTT.

This chain links TRBV9 with TRBJ1-2, with D possibly being TRBD1 (5 bases). Trimming removed 0 bases at V and 4 bases at J, with 7 bases between. Germline assignment: CDR1 SGDLS and CDR2 YYNGEE. CDR3 length equals 13 residues. Here the CDR3 DNA reads TGTGCCAGCAGCGTAGGGACATCCTATGGCTACACCTTC. It specifies CASSVGTSYGYTF.

In its sample, this clone is medium-sized. V gene TRBV4-1 combines with J gene TRBJ2-7, with D uncertain. Germline CDR1 and CDR2: MGHRA and YSYEKL. With 5 bases removed from V and 1 base from J, the gap between germline ends came to 12 bases. CDR3 length equals 14 residues. CDR3 residues: CASSSSLGSYEQYF. The CDR3 DNA reads TGCGCCAGCAGCTCCTCCCTCGGGTCCTACGAGCAGTACTTC.

The rearrangement joins TRBV30 to TRBJ2-7; the D is unclear. The V end lost 0 bases, the J end lost 0 bases, and 6 bases lay between the germline ends. Germline assignment: CDR1 GTSNPN and CDR2 SVGIG (reference sequence). The length of the CDR3 is 13 residues. CDR3 region: CAWSVSHSYEQYF. Written as DNA, the CDR3 is TGTGCCTGGAGTGTATCCCACTCCTACGAGCAGTACTTC. Full variable domain (rest looked up from reference TRBV30 and TRBJ2-7): SQTIHQWPATLVQPVGSPLSLECTVEGTSNPNLYWYRQAAGRGLQLLFYSVGIGQISSEVPQNLSASRPQDRQFILSSKKLLLSDSGFYLCAWSVSHSYEQYFGPGTRLTVT.

The chain couples TRBV28 to TRBJ2-2, with D maybe TRBD1 (6 bases). This CDR3 comprises 13 residues. The germline V gene encodes CDR1 MDHEN and CDR2 SYDVKM. V dropped 5 bases and J dropped 6 bases, with 10 bases sitting between them. CDR3 DNA sequence: TGTGCCAGCAGTCCCGGACAGTCCGGGGAGCTGTTTTTT. Its protein product is CASSPGQSGELFF.

This clone was observed once. The chain has TRBV11-2 and TRBJ2-3, with TRBD2 matching over 7 bases. Germline-derived CDR1 and CDR2 are SGHAT and FQNNGV. The junction had 9 bases not matched to a gene; V was cut back by 3 bases and J by 6 bases. This CDR3 region has 15 residues. In DNA, the CDR3 is TGTGCCAGCAGCTTGGGTAGCGGGCAGACGGATACGCAGTATTTT. Its protein is CASSLGSGQTDTQYF.

The chain uses TRBV30 and TRBJ2-3, with D possibly being TRBD2 (6 bases). This CDR3 is 14 amino acids long. Germline loops: CDR1 GTSNPN, CDR2 SVGIG (reference sequence). Trimming pared 0 bases from V and 2 bases from J, leaving 9 bases between. Written as DNA, the CDR3 is TGTGCCTGGAGTGTAGGCGGGATCACAGATACGCAGTATTTT. Amino acid sequence: CAWSVGGITDTQYF.

This rearrangement joins TRBV30 to TRBJ2-1; the D is unclear. CDR3 length equals 12 residues. Trimming stripped 2 bases from V and 4 bases from J, with 6 bases between. The germline CDR1 and CDR2 sequences are GTSNPN and SVGIG (reference sequence). CDR3 nucleotide sequence: TGTGCCTGGAGTAGAGGTTACAATGAGCAGTTCTTC. As protein: CAWSRGYNEQFF.

The chain uses TRBV27 and TRBJ2-7, with 10 bases matching TRBD1. Trimming removed 6 bases from V and 3 bases from J; junction bases left unmatched: 5. From germline, CDR1 is MNHEY and CDR2 SMNVEV (reference sequence). The CDR3 totals 14 residues. The CDR3: CASRTDRGDYEQYF. DNA of the CDR3: TGTGCCAGCAGGACGGACAGGGGGGACTACGAGCAGTACTTC.

V usage is TRBV19 and J usage is TRBJ1-1, with 10 nucleotides matching TRBD1. J gave up 3 bases and V 4 bases, and 5 bases lay outside the gene matches. Germline V gives CDR1 LNHDA, CDR2 SQIVND (reference sequence). The CDR3 extends over 15 amino acids. This chain's CDR3 is CASSTRDRGDTEAFF. In DNA form, the CDR3 reads TGTGCCAGTAGTACTCGGGACAGGGGCGACACTGAAGCTTTCTTT.

The V call is TRBV5-6, the J call TRBJ2-7, with D maybe TRBD2 (5 bases). The CDR3 consists of 14 residues. The germline V gene has CDR1 SGHDT and CDR2 YYEEEE. The V and J ends lost 4 bases and 6 bases respectively, with 17 bases between them. CDR3 residues: CASSLTGFGGEQYF. The CDR3 DNA follows: TGTGCCAGCAGCCTCACCGGGTTTGGAGGCGAGCAGTACTTC.

The chain carries TRBV5-4 and TRBJ1-2, with unresolved D. V gave up 5 bases and J gave up 0 bases, with 11 bases separating them. Germline assignment: CDR1 SGHNT and CDR2 YYREEE (reference sequence). The CDR3 runs 14 residues. In nucleotides, the CDR3 is TGTGCCAGCAGGAACGCCCGCTCTAACTATGGCTACACCTTC. It yields the protein CASRNARSNYGYTF. The full variable domain, in which reference TRBV5-4 and TRBJ1-2 provide the parts outside the CDR3, is ETGVTQSPTHLIKTRGQQVTLRCSSQSGHNTVSWYQQALGQGPQFIFQYYREEENGRGNFPPRFSGLQFPNYSSELNVNALELDDSALYLCASRNARSNYGYTFGSGTRLTVV.

The rearrangement uses TRBV4-3 and TRBJ2-1; D remains ambiguous. Germline lookup yields CDR1 LGHNA and CDR2 YSLEER. The ends were cut back, 0 bases at V and 6 bases at J, with 18 bases in the middle. The CDR3 has 17 residues. The CDR3 loop reads CASSQDIRSISSNEQFF. The CDR3 DNA reads as TGCGCCAGCAGCCAAGATATCAGGTCGATCTCTTCCAATGAGCAGTTCTTC.